This TCR beta chain comes out of a study of cytomegalovirus exposure and HLA in healthy donors. The CDR3 runs 16 residues. V lost 0 bases and J 8 bases, leaving 17 bases between the germline ends. The germline CDR1 and CDR2 sequences are SGHRS and YFSETQ. Study results and limitations: Some public TCRs appeared in many individuals, while most sequences were rare. Prior analysis indicated that the majority of TCR beta V segments exhibited productivity approximately 90% or approximately 30% of the time. Indistinguishability led to the exclusion of some V segments, TRBV6-2 and TRBV6-3 included. Cytomegalovirus-associated status was assigned to about 150 TCR beta chains.

The PCR used 60 Vbeta and 13 Jbeta primers. Sequencing used immunoSEQ multiplex PCR; TCRdb keeps in-frame clones, though not all of them. The repertoire holds 85,000 to 95,000 clones, with approximately 80% as singletons. As for this clone: No antigen is known for it.

The sequence was obtained from a man aged 30 to 39 in good health and CMV-seropositive. The sequenced sample consisted of PBMCs. This chain joins TRBV5-1 and TRBJ1-4, with D maybe TRBD1 (5 bases). DNA for the CDR3: TGCGCCAGCAGCTTGGCCGGGGGGGTTATAGGCGAAAAACTGTTTTTT. Its translation: CASSLAGGVIGEKLFF.